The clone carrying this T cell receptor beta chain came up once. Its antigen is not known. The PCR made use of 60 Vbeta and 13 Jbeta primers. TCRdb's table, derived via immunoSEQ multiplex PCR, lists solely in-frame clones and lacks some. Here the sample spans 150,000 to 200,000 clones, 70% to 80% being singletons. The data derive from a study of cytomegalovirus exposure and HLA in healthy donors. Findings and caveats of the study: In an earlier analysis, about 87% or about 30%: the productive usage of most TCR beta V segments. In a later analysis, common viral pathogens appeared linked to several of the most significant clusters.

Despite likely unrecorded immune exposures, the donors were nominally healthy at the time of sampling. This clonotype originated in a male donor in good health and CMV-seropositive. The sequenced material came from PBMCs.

The CDR3 region is CASSRNRGREQYF. The CDR3 DNA follows: TGTGCCAGCAGTAGAAACAGGGGGCGAGAGCAGTACTTC. The chain is built from TRBV14 and TRBJ2-7, with 9 bases matching TRBD1. After removal of 6 bases from V and 7 bases from J, the junction contained 7 bases not matched to a gene. This CDR3 spans 13 amino acids. Per germline, CDR1 SGHDN and CDR2 FVKESK.